Following are 27 T cell receptor beta chains from one sample sequenced in a study of T cell responses to AZD1222 COVID-19 vaccine. Sequencing used immunoSEQ multiplex PCR; TCRdb keeps in-frame clones, though not all of them. Of some 170,000 clones listed, roughly 90% are singletons. Sequenced here: peripheral blood, sampled 28 days after the second AZD1222 dose. All receptors derive from an adult who received the AZD1222 COVID-19 vaccine.

This clone was picked up one time. The chain has TRBV7-3 and TRBJ1-1; TRBD1 matches at 8 bases. CDR1 and CDR2 (germline): SGHTA, FQGTGA. The trim removed 5 bases at V and 0 bases at J, leaving 2 bases unmatched. The CDR3 totals 14 residues. As DNA, the CDR3 is TGTGCCAGCAGCCAGGGGGCGATGAACACTGAAGCTTTCTTT. It is translated as CASSQGAMNTEAFF.

The J gene is TRBJ1-5, the V gene TRBV19; TRBD1 might be the D (6 bases). Trimming removed 5 bases at V and 1 base at J, with 12 bases between. Per the germline V gene, CDR1 is LNHDA and CDR2 is SQIVND (reference sequence). This CDR3 contains 15 residues. CDR3 loop: CASSHGTGSNQPQHF. The CDR3 coding sequence is TGTGCCAGTAGTCACGGAACAGGGAGCAATCAGCCCCAGCATTTT.

The chain has TRBV27 and TRBJ2-1; 7 bases match TRBD2. Trimming took 5 bases from V and 4 from J; bases not matched to a gene: 11. The length of the CDR3 is 16 residues. Germline CDR1 is MNHEY and CDR2 is SMNVEV (reference sequence). CDR3 sequence reads: CASSPPGGSWYNEQFF. The CDR3 DNA reads TGTGCCAGCAGTCCCCCAGGCGGGAGCTGGTACAATGAGCAGTTCTTC.

The chain has TRBV7-6 and TRBJ2-5; the match to TRBD1 covers 7 bases. This CDR3 contains 15 residues. The germline V gene has CDR1 SGHVS and CDR2 FNYEAQ. V gave up 5 bases and J gave up 4 bases; unmatched junction bases: 10. This CDR3 is CASSPRGLGRETQYF. The CDR3 nucleotides are TGTGCCAGCAGCCCGAGGGGGCTGGGTAGAGAGACCCAGTACTTC.

V usage is TRBV6-5 and J usage is TRBJ2-5; D perhaps matches TRBD1 (5 bases). The CDR3 extends over 15 amino acids. Trimming cost V 5 bases and J 1 base, with 14 bases left between them. Germline V gene data show CDR1 as MNHEY and CDR2 as SVGAGI. The CDR3 spells CASSPQRQPQETQYF. The CDR3 DNA follows: TGTGCCAGCAGTCCCCAACGACAGCCCCAAGAGACCCAGTACTTC.

This clone was seen once. V gene TRBV19 combines with J gene TRBJ2-1; D not certain. The V gene's germline CDR1 is LNHDA and CDR2 SQIVND (reference sequence). The CDR3 has 14 residues. V lost 6 bases and J 8 bases, leaving 17 bases between the germline ends. The DNA for the CDR3 is TGTGCCAGTAGCCGCGGAGACACAGTAGATGAGCAGTTCTTC. This gives the protein CASSRGDTVDEQFF.

This clone was counted between two and nine times. The chain couples TRBV11-2 to TRBJ2-2; the D is unclear. The V gene's germline CDR1 is SGHAT and CDR2 FQNNGV. V lost 2 bases, J lost 0 bases, and 7 bases lay in between. The CDR3 consists of 15 residues. The CDR3 DNA is TGTGCCAGCAGCTTATTCGCGGCGAACACCGGGGAGCTGTTTTTT. Protein: CASSLFAANTGELFF.

The DNA of the CDR3 is TGTGCCAGCAGCCCAGGAGCTGGGTGGGGAAGGGAGCAGTACTTC. Its translation is CASSPGAGWGREQYF. The V call is TRBV9, the J call TRBJ2-7; D gene ambiguous. Per germline, CDR1 SGDLS and CDR2 YYNGEE. Trimming cost V 4 bases and J 7 bases, with 21 bases left between them. The CDR3 contains 15 residues.

The J gene is TRBJ1-5, the V gene TRBV5-1, with D perhaps TRBD1 (6 bases). With 4 bases removed from V and 5 bases from J, the gap between germline ends came to 13 bases. Germline CDR1 SGHRS, CDR2 YFSETQ. CDR3 size: 14 residues. The CDR3 coding sequence is TGCGCCAGCAGCCAGGACAGCCGGGATCAGCCCCAGCATTTT. Its protein is CASSQDSRDQPQHF.

This chain connects TRBV5-1 to TRBJ2-2; D remains unclear. Germline CDR1 reads SGHRS; CDR2 reads YFSETQ. Trimming cost V 0 bases and J 4 bases, with 7 bases left between them. The CDR3 length is 14 residues. CDR3 sequence (DNA): TGCGCCAGCAGCTTGGAATTGCGCACCGGGGAGCTGTTTTTT. Amino acids: CASSLELRTGELFF.

The chain joins TRBV21-1 to TRBJ2-3. TRBV21-1 is flagged as a pseudogene. The CDR3 has 16 residues. CDR3 bases: TGTGCCAGCAGCAATGGGGTAGCTGTTTGCACAGATACGCAGTATTTT. Protein: CASSNGVAVCTDTQYF.

V gene TRBV24-1 combines with J gene TRBJ2-3; 10 bases match TRBD2. CDR3 length: 16 amino acids. Germline V gene sequence: CDR1 KGHDR, CDR2 SFDVKD. After removal of 2 bases from V and 0 bases from J, the junction contained 1 base not matched to a gene. The CDR3 nucleotides read TGTGCCACCAGTGATTATAGCGGGGGGAGCACAGATACGCAGTATTTT. Protein product: CATSDYSGGSTDTQYF.

The chain combines TRBV5-1 with TRBJ2-5, with 9 positions matching TRBD1. The CDR3 is 15 amino acids. V shed 4 bases and J 5 bases; nucleotides not matched to a gene: 9. Germline lookup yields CDR1 SGHRS and CDR2 YFSETQ. The chain's CDR3 is CASSPRDRVGETQYF. The CDR3 coding sequence is TGCGCCAGCAGCCCCCGGGACAGGGTCGGCGAGACCCAGTACTTC.

This chain joins TRBV7-2 and TRBJ1-2, with D possibly being TRBD1 (5 bases). The CDR3 spans 17 residues. V was clipped by 5 bases and J by 5 bases, with 24 bases between them. Germline V gene lookup returns CDR1 SGHTA and CDR2 FQGNSA. The CDR3 region is CASSVGKGPAGRYGYTF. The CDR3 coding sequence is TGTGCCAGCAGCGTAGGTAAAGGTCCGGCAGGGAGATATGGCTACACCTTC.

This chain joins TRBV5-8 and TRBJ2-7, with D maybe TRBD2 (6 bases). This CDR3 contains 14 residues. CDR1 and CDR2 from the germline V gene are SGHTS and YDEGEE. V shed 2 bases and J shed 0 bases, with 9 bases lying between them. CDR3 amino acids: CASSFPGLSYEQYF. As DNA, the CDR3 is TGTGCCAGCAGCTTTCCGGGACTCTCCTACGAGCAGTACTTC.

The chain has TRBV2 and TRBJ1-5; the match to TRBD1 covers 9 bases. The V gene's germline CDR1 is SNHLY and CDR2 FYNNEI. The J segment lost 3 bases and the V segment lost 6 bases, leaving 9 bases of the junction unmatched. The CDR3 totals 16 residues. CDR3 in amino acids: CASSPRDRAVNQPQHF. CDR3 bases: TGTGCCAGCAGCCCCCGGGACAGGGCGGTCAATCAGCCCCAGCATTTT.

The chain uses TRBV29-1 and TRBJ2-2, with D tentatively TRBD1 (5 bases). Germline V lookup: CDR1 SQVTM, CDR2 ANQGSEA. The CDR3 is made up of 14 amino acids. V was trimmed by 3 bases and J by 1 base, leaving 9 bases between them. CDR3 amino acids: CSVDGQGNTGELFF. CDR3 DNA: TGCAGCGTTGACGGGCAGGGGAACACCGGGGAGCTGTTTTTT.

The rearrangement uses TRBV29-1 and TRBJ1-1; D gene uncertain. The CDR3 spans 14 residues. Germline V gene lookup returns CDR1 SQVTM and CDR2 ANQGSEA. The ends were cut back, 7 bases at V and 0 bases at J, with 15 bases in the middle. In DNA form, the CDR3 reads TGCAGCGGTCAACGTACAGTCATGAACACTGAAGCTTTCTTT. It is translated as CSGQRTVMNTEAFF.

The chain links TRBV7-3 to TRBJ2-1; D is undetermined. The germline CDR1 and CDR2 sequences are SGHTA and FQGTGA. The ends were cut back, 1 base at V and 0 bases at J, with 13 bases in the middle. The CDR3 is 17 amino acids. CDR3: CASSLIGSPSSYNEQFF. The CDR3 DNA follows: TGTGCCAGCAGCTTAATTGGTAGCCCGAGCTCCTACAATGAGCAGTTCTTC.

The chain employs TRBV9 and TRBJ2-7, with 11 bases that match TRBD1. J gave up 9 bases and V 3 bases, and 8 bases lay outside the gene matches. This CDR3 is 14 amino acids long. The germline CDR1 and CDR2 sequences are SGDLS and YYNGEE. In nucleotides, the CDR3 is TGTGCCAGCAGCGCGGGACAGGGGGAGAACGTGCAGTACTTC. Amino acid sequence: CASSAGQGENVQYF.

This chain links TRBV5-5 with TRBJ2-5; the match to TRBD1 covers 9 bases. Germline CDR1 reads SGHKS; CDR2 reads YYEKEE (reference sequence). J lost 6 bases, V lost 4 bases, and 10 bases had no gene match. This CDR3 comprises 15 residues. CDR3 protein: CASSPGTGNRKTQYF. The DNA for the CDR3 is TGTGCCAGCAGCCCCGGGACAGGGAATAGGAAGACCCAGTACTTC.

This chain joins TRBV7-9 and TRBJ1-3; perhaps TRBD1 as D (6 bases). Germline lookup yields CDR1 SEHNR and CDR2 FQNEAQ (reference sequence). The V gene lost 5 bases and the J gene lost 5 bases, with 13 bases spanning the gap. The CDR3 is made up of 14 amino acids. CDR3 in amino acids: CASSPGDNRNTIYF. CDR3 bases: TGTGCCAGCAGCCCGGGGGACAACAGAAACACCATATATTTT.

This clone is medium-sized in the sample. The genes are TRBV15 and TRBJ2-3; the match to TRBD1 covers 7 bases. In germline, CDR1 is LNHNV, CDR2 YYDKDF (reference sequence). Trimming at V came to 2 bases and at J to 4 bases, leaving 12 bases not matched to a gene. The length of the CDR3 is 17 residues. CDR3 in amino acids: CATSRTTAGGKADTQYF. CDR3 in DNA: TGTGCCACCAGCAGAACCACCGCAGGGGGTAAGGCAGATACGCAGTATTTT.

This rearrangement joins TRBV27 to TRBJ1-3, with a tentative D call TRBD1 (6 bases). CDR1 is MNHEY and CDR2 is SMNVEV in the germline V gene (reference sequence). This CDR3 spans 14 amino acids. Trimming left V 3 bases short and J 3 bases short, with 9 bases between. The CDR3 sequence: CASSFTGHGNTIYF. The CDR3 DNA is TGTGCCAGCAGTTTTACAGGGCATGGAAACACCATATATTTT.

CDR3 sequence reads: CASSKTAMAYNEQFF. The CDR3 nucleotides are TGCGCCAGCAGCAAGACGGCGATGGCCTACAATGAGCAGTTCTTC. The V call is TRBV4-1, the J call TRBJ2-1; D gene unclear. Trimming stripped 5 bases from V and 2 bases from J, with 13 bases between. Per germline, CDR1 MGHRA and CDR2 YSYEKL. The CDR3 contains 15 residues.

V and J are TRBV11-2 and TRBJ2-3; TRBD1 matches 9 bases. This CDR3 has 16 residues. CDR1 is SGHAT, CDR2 FQNNGV, per germline. With V trimmed by 5 bases and J by 6 bases, 12 bases remained unmatched. The CDR3 DNA reads TGTGCCAGCAGCGCTACTCCCGGGACAGGGAGGGATACGCAGTATTTT. It is translated as CASSATPGTGRDTQYF.

This chain links TRBV7-9 with TRBJ1-3, with unresolved D. The V gene lost 0 bases and the J gene lost 0 bases, with 15 bases spanning the gap. The germline V gene encodes CDR1 SEHNR and CDR2 FQNEAQ (reference sequence). The CDR3 is made up of 18 amino acids. CDR3 region: CASSLAVGSKSSGNTIYF. The DNA for the CDR3 is TGTGCCAGCAGCTTAGCGGTGGGGTCCAAGAGCTCTGGAAACACCATATATTTT. The whole variable domain, remainder taken from reference TRBV7-9 and TRBJ1-3, is DTGVSQNPRHKITKRGQNVTFRCDPISEHNRLYWYRQTLGQGPEFLTYFQNEAQLEKSRLLSDRFSAERPKGSFSTLEIQRTEQGDSAMYLCASSLAVGSKSSGNTIYFGEGSWLTVV.